These 3 T cell receptor beta chains originate from one sample sequenced in a study of neurological immune-mediated disorders. Each CDR3 protein is one row after TCRdb ran MiXCR on the 5' RACE reads. The data show tens of thousands of distinct CDR3 sequences, around 5% seen once. Sequences were obtained from PBMCs. These receptors all stem from a man in his late teens or twenties with multiple sclerosis.

Many counts were recorded for this clonotype. V usage is TRBV20-1 and J usage is TRBJ2-1; 9 bases match TRBD1. Looked up from germline, CDR1 is DFQATT and CDR2 is SNEGSKA (reference sequence). There are 14 residues in the CDR3. V dropped 3 bases and J dropped 8; count of bases not matched to a gene: 8. CDR3 nucleotide sequence: TGCAGTGCTAGCGGACAGGGGAATGGGGATGAGCAGTTCTTC. This codes for CSASGQGNGDEQFF.

The chain has TRBV7-6 and TRBJ2-5; D unresolved. With 4 bases removed from V and 2 bases from J, the gap between germline ends came to 8 bases. The CDR3 contains 13 residues. In germline, CDR1 is SGHVS, CDR2 FNYEAQ. The CDR3 DNA follows: TGTGCCAGCAGCTCACTCCTACAAGAGACCCAGTACTTC. Encoded protein: CASSSLLQETQYF.

This clonotype came up many times. The V call is TRBV27, the J call TRBJ2-7, with D unresolved. Germline V CDR1 and CDR2: MNHEY, SMNVEV (reference sequence). Trimming took 6 bases from V and 6 from J, leaving 6 bases between them. This CDR3 is built from 10 residues. The DNA for the CDR3 is TGTGCCAGCAGCCCCCCCGAGCAGTACTTC. Translation gives CASSPPEQYF.